The 10 T cell receptor beta chains reported below all come from one sample, sequenced in a study of T cell changes during pregnancy in multiple sclerosis. Assay used: immunoSEQ multiplex PCR; TCRdb lists only in-frame clones, some missing. The sample consists of 70,000 to 75,000 clones, 80% to 95% of them appearing once. The starting material was peripheral blood, obtained before pregnancy. The source is a female donor with multiple sclerosis, enrolled in a pregnancy study.

V gene TRBV5-3 combines with J gene TRBJ1-2; D gene uncertain. TRBV5-3 carries the ORF label, with uncertain function. The CDR3 is made up of 13 amino acids. Between the trimmed V and J ends, which lost 8 bases and 2 bases, there was a span of 13 bases. The CDR3 here is CASRDGENYGYTF. The CDR3 DNA reads as TGTGCCAGCCGAGATGGGGAGAACTATGGCTACACCTTC.

The rearrangement links TRBV29-1 to TRBJ2-1, with D possibly TRBD2 on 6 matching bases. This CDR3 spans 15 amino acids. Germline CDR1 and CDR2: SQVTM and ANQGSEA. Trimming shortened V by 7 bases and J by 7 bases, and 23 bases separated the two germline ends. The CDR3 sequence is CSGSKLASYFNEQFF. As DNA, the CDR3 is TGCAGCGGGTCAAAGCTAGCGTCCTATTTTAATGAGCAGTTCTTC.

V and J are TRBV4-3 and TRBJ2-3; D uncertain. Looked up from germline, CDR1 is LGHNA and CDR2 is YSLEER. This CDR3 has 15 residues. Trimming pared 2 bases from V and 0 bases from J, leaving 9 bases between. The CDR3 coding sequence is TGCGCCAGCAGCCAATTGGGCAGTAGCACAGATACGCAGTATTTT. Translated: CASSQLGSSTDTQYF.

This clone was counted a single time. This rearrangement joins TRBV28 to TRBJ2-7, with a weak D call TRBD1 (6 bases). The length of the CDR3 is 13 residues. V gave up 6 bases and J gave up 7 bases, with 16 bases separating them. Germline CDR1 reads MDHEN; CDR2 reads SYDVKM. The CDR3 DNA sequence: TGTGCCAGCAGAACCCAACTAGGGGGAGAGCAGTACTTC. Encoded protein: CASRTQLGGEQYF.

The rearrangement links TRBV19 to TRBJ1-1; D perhaps matches TRBD1 (6 bases). The CDR3 sequence is 14 residues long. Germline loops: CDR1 LNHDA, CDR2 SQIVND (reference sequence). The ends were cut back, 5 bases at V and 5 bases at J, with 15 bases in the middle. The CDR3, as DNA: TGTGCCAGTAGTGCACAGTGGGGGCAAACTGAAGCTTTCTTT. Its protein is CASSAQWGQTEAFF.

The rearrangement uses TRBV5-1 and TRBJ2-7; 11 nucleotides agree with TRBD1. CDR3 length: 15 amino acids. Trimming removed 2 bases from V and 3 bases from J; junction bases left unmatched: 4. CDR1 and CDR2 from the germline V gene are SGHRS and YFSETQ. The CDR3 loop is CASSFGQGAVYEQYF. In DNA, the CDR3 is TGCGCCAGCAGCTTCGGACAGGGGGCGGTCTACGAGCAGTACTTC.

The V call is TRBV27, the J call TRBJ2-4, with 9 bases lining up with TRBD1. V lost 5 bases to trimming and J lost 7 bases; unmatched junction nucleotides: 12. The CDR3 covers 16 residues. The germline V gene has CDR1 MNHEY and CDR2 SMNVEV (reference sequence). This chain's CDR3 is CASSTRIGTGLNIQYF. CDR3 nucleotides: TGTGCCAGCAGTACCCGAATCGGGACAGGGCTTAACATTCAGTACTTC.

The gene calls are TRBV7-3 and TRBJ2-7, with 9 bases matching TRBD1. The CDR3 runs 15 residues. CDR1 SGHTA and CDR2 FQGTGA come from the germline V gene. The V segment lost 6 bases and the J segment 5 bases; nucleotides outside the gene matches: 11. The CDR3 DNA is TGTGCCAGCAGGCAAGGACCGGGACAGGGCCACGAGCAGTACTTC. This codes for CASRQGPGQGHEQYF.

The chain uses TRBV18 and TRBJ1-5; D possibly corresponds to TRBD1 (6 bases). Germline V gene sequence: CDR1 KGHSH, CDR2 LQKENI. The V and J ends lost 6 bases and 0 bases respectively, with 9 bases between them. This CDR3 region has 14 residues. The CDR3 coding sequence is TGTGCCAGCTCCCACAGGGATAGCAATCAGCCCCAGCATTTT. This translates into CASSHRDSNQPQHF. Looking up the rest from reference TRBV18 and TRBJ1-5 gives the full variable domain: NAGVMQNPRHLVRRRGQEARLRCSPMKGHSHVYWYRQLPEEGLKFMVYLQKENIIDESGMPKERFSAEFPKEGPSILRIQQVVRGDSAAYFCASSHRDSNQPQHFGDGTRLSIL.

V usage is TRBV18 and J usage is TRBJ2-5; tentatively, D is TRBD1 (6 bases). The germline V gene encodes CDR1 KGHSH and CDR2 LQKENI. The CDR3 is 14 amino acids. The ends were cut back, 2 bases at V and 5 bases at J, with 12 bases in the middle. The CDR3 DNA sequence: TGTGCCAGCTCACCATGGGCAGGGGAGGAGACCCAGTACTTC. Its translation is CASSPWAGEETQYF. Variable domain in full (rest from reference TRBV18 and TRBJ2-5): NAGVMQNPRHLVRRRGQEARLRCSPMKGHSHVYWYRQLPEEGLKFMVYLQKENIIDESGMPKERFSAEFPKEGPSILRIQQVVRGDSAAYFCASSPWAGEETQYFGPGTRLLVL.